This T cell receptor (beta chain) came from a study of blood T cell repertoires in COVID-19. Overall study context: Some COVID-19 samples were acute and others convalescent; all came from the United States, Italy and Spain.

Authors' processing steps: Scientists estimated how many nucleated cells there were by amplifying reference gene primers. This table comes from immunoSEQ multiplex PCR, and its TCRdb copy is limited to in-frame clones, with some not included. V and J calls and clone size are as listed in that table; D and trimming were resolved from the DNA. The data show fewer than 95,000 clones, roughly 78% seen once. Per germline, CDR1 KGHSH and CDR2 LQKENI. CDR3 size: 14 residues. As to this clone: Relative to the germline gene, one junction end is altered; a read error may explain this.

The sequencing sample was made of peripheral blood. The rearrangement links TRBV18 to TRBJ1-1, with a possible D match to TRBD1 (6 bases). The sequence was collected from a woman of 80 years or more with acute or convalescent COVID-19. The chain's CDR3 is CASSPLRGSTEAFF. CDR3 DNA sequence: TGTGCCAGCTCGCCACTGAGGGGGTCCACTGAAGCTTTCTTT.